A selection of T cell receptor beta chains follows, all from one sample in a study of OX40 agonist ivuxolimab in advanced cancers. Produced via immunoSEQ multiplex PCR; TCRdb's table is partial and in-frame only. The table lists some 31,000 clones, 80% to 85% of them singletons. This specimen was CD4+ or CD8+ T cells sorted from blood, taken in a trial of the OX40 agonist ivuxolimab. The receptors were sampled from an adult with an advanced solid tumor such as melanoma, head and neck, liver or kidney cancer. CDR3s include the opening cysteine and the closing phenylalanine or tryptophan. The D gene is left open where the match is weak. Clone size is stated in some rows and not others, as once, few, many or a class when expanded.

V	J	size	D	DNA	CDR3
TRBV30	TRBJ1-6	-	-	TGTGCCTGGAGTGTCGGAGGGTTTAATTCACCCCTCCACTTT	CAWSVGGFNSPLHF
TRBV6-1	TRBJ1-5	-	-	TGTGCCAGCAGTGCGATGAGGGCGCGGAGCAATCAGCCCCAGCATTTT	CASSAMRARSNQPQHF
TRBV5-1	TRBJ2-1	-	-	TGCGCCAGCAGCTCGACCCCACACAGGGGCCGGGAGGGCAATGAGCAGTTCTTC	CASSSTPHRGREGNEQFF
TRBV2	TRBJ2-5	-	-	TGTGCCAGCACTAACCTGGAGACCCAGTACTTC	CASTNLETQYF
TRBV2	TRBJ2-1	few	-	TGTGCCAGCAGCTGGACGCGGAATGTCGATGAGCAGTTCTTC	CASSWTRNVDEQFF
TRBV28	TRBJ2-3	-	-	TGTGCCAGCAGTTTTTTCAGGGTCTCCGGCACAGATACGCAGTATTTT	CASSFFRVSGTDTQYF
TRBV28	TRBJ2-7	-	-	TGTGCCAGCAGTCCCTGGCTCGAGCAGTACTTC	CASSPWLEQYF
TRBV5-1	TRBJ2-2	-	-	TGCGCCAGCAGCTTGGTGATGGACACCGGGGAGCTGTTTTTT	CASSLVMDTGELFF
TRBV27	TRBJ2-7	-	-	TGTGCCAGCAGTTTTAAGTCCTCCTACGAGCAGTACTTC	CASSFKSSYEQYF
TRBV18	TRBJ1-6	-	-	TGTGCCAGCTCTTCACCATTGGCCAGTTACTATAGTTCACCCCTCCACTTT	CASSSPLASYYSSPLHF
TRBV5-4	TRBJ2-3	-	TRBD2	TGTGCCAGCAGGTCGGGGGGATTAGTAGATACGCAGTATTTT	CASRSGGLVDTQYF
TRBV15	TRBJ1-1	few	-	TGTGCCTCCTCCCAAGCCCCCAACACTGAAGCTTTCTTT	CASSQAPNTEAFF
TRBV10-1	TRBJ1-1	-	TRBD1	TGCGCCAGCGGCGAACCGGGACAGAAGAACACTGAAGCTTTCTTT	CASGEPGQKNTEAFF
TRBV6-1	TRBJ1-2	-	TRBD1	TGTGCCAGCAGGCCCACAGGGGGGTATGGCTACACCTTC	CASRPTGGYGYTF
TRBV6-1	TRBJ1-2	once	-	TGTGCCAGCAGTGAACAGGGCAGGGGCGTCTATGGCTACACCTTC	CASSEQGRGVYGYTF
TRBV19	TRBJ2-4	-	TRBD2	TGTGCCAGTAGTCTCCCCGGGAGGGGGGAAAACATTCAGTACTTC	CASSLPGRGENIQYF
TRBV7-9	TRBJ2-5	-	-	TGTGCCAGCAGCTATGAGGGCTTCGCGGGCGAGACCCAGTACTTC	CASSYEGFAGETQYF
TRBV11-3	TRBJ2-5	once	-	TGTGCCAGCGCCCCCCCAGAGACCCAGTACTTC	CASAPPETQYF
TRBV5-3	TRBJ2-3	-	-	TGTGCCAGAAGCTTCGAAAGGGGCCCATTGACGCAGTATTTT	CARSFERGPLTQYF
TRBV2	TRBJ2-7	once	-	TGTGCCAGCAGTGCCGGGGAAGGTCACGAGCAGTACTTC	CASSAGEGHEQYF
TRBV21-1	TRBJ2-7	once	-	TGTGCCAGCAGCAAAGCGTGGCGGGTCAGCTCCTACGAGCAGTACTTC	CASSKAWRVSSYEQYF
TRBV6-5	TRBJ1-1	-	TRBD1	TGTGCCACCCGGCTGGCAGGGGGGATGAACACTGAAGCTTTCTTT	CATRLAGGMNTEAFF
TRBV5-1	TRBJ2-5	-	-	TGCGCCAGCAGCCGTCAGGTCTGGGAGACCCAGTACTTC	CASSRQVWETQYF
TRBV6-1	TRBJ2-5	-	-	TGTGCCAGCAGTGATGGACAAACCGGGGCCCAGTACTTC	CASSDGQTGAQYF
TRBV18	TRBJ2-5	-	TRBD2	TGTGCCAGCTCACCACTGGGGGAGGGAAGTGAGACCCAGTACTTC	CASSPLGEGSETQYF
TRBV19	TRBJ1-1	medium-sized	-	TGTGCCAGTAGTACCGGGGGGCGAGGTTCCTTCTTT	CASSTGGRGSFF
TRBV29-1	TRBJ2-5	-	TRBD1	TGCAGCGTATCGAGACAGGGTCCAGAGACCCAGTACTTC	CSVSRQGPETQYF
TRBV5-1	TRBJ2-7	-	TRBD1	TGCGCCAGCAGCTTGAGGACAGGGGGCGACGAGCAGTACTTC	CASSLRTGGDEQYF
TRBV9	TRBJ1-2	-	TRBD1	TGTGCCAGCAGCGTACAAGGGGGCGTCTATGGCTACACCTTC	CASSVQGGVYGYTF
TRBV30	TRBJ1-1	-	-	TGTGCCTGGAGTCGGACAGACACTGAAGCTTTCTTT	CAWSRTDTEAFF
TRBV6-1	TRBJ1-4	-	-	TGTGCCAGCATGCCCAGGGGTGAAAAACTGTTTTTT	CASMPRGEKLFF
TRBV20-1	TRBJ2-7	-	-	TGCAGTGCTAGAGGGTCCATCGAGCAGTACTTC	CSARGSIEQYF
TRBV18	TRBJ1-3	-	TRBD1	TGTGCCAGCTCACCACAAGCGAAGACAGGGAGAGGAAACACCATATATTTT	CASSPQAKTGRGNTIYF
TRBV5-4	TRBJ2-7	few	TRBD1	TGTGCCAGCAGCTTGGTAGCAGGGGGTGAATTCGAGCAGTACTTC	CASSLVAGGEFEQYF
TRBV5-6	TRBJ1-5	once	-	TGTGCCAGCAGCTTCCGAGGGGGGAAACAGCCCCAGCATTTT	CASSFRGGKQPQHF
TRBV16	TRBJ1-1	-	-	TGTGCCAGCAGCCAATTTTTGAACACTGAAGCTTTCTTT	CASSQFLNTEAFF
TRBV30	TRBJ1-5	-	-	TGTGCCTGGAGCGGTTCAGGGAATCAGCCCCAGCATTTT	CAWSGSGNQPQHF
TRBV6-5	TRBJ1-2	-	-	TGTGCCAGCAGCCAGACTCCCTATGGCTACACCTTC	CASSQTPYGYTF
TRBV19	TRBJ1-1	-	TRBD1	TGTGCCAGTAGAGATCAGGGGGCTACGAACACTGAAGCTTTCTTT	CASRDQGATNTEAFF
TRBV7-2	TRBJ2-1	-	TRBD2	TGTGCCAGCAGCCAACCCACTGTACGGGGGGGCCTTTTTCGTAAGCAGTTCTTC	CASSQPTVRGGLFRKQFF
TRBV30	TRBJ1-5	-	TRBD1	TGTGCCTGGAAAGTGACAGGGGCCTCCCAGCCCCAGCATTTT	CAWKVTGASQPQHF
TRBV7-9	TRBJ2-2	few	TRBD1	TGTGCCAGCAGCACCCGACAGGGGGTCCTTGGCGCCGGGGAGCTGTTTTTT	CASSTRQGVLGAGELFF
TRBV5-1	TRBJ2-7	-	-	TGCGCCAGCAGGGGGTCCGCCTACGAGCAGTACTTC	CASRGSAYEQYF
TRBV18	TRBJ2-5	-	-	TGTGCCAGCTCACCAGGGAATGGAGAGACCCAGTACTTC	CASSPGNGETQYF
TRBV30	TRBJ1-1	-	-	TGTGCCTGGAGGAACACTGAAGCTTTCTTT	CAWRNTEAFF